A selection of T cell receptor beta chains follows, all from one sample in a study of T cells in Graves' hyperthyroidism and ophthalmopathy. A single record per CDR3 protein comes from TCRdb applying MiXCR to the multiplex PCR reads. The table has hundreds of thousands of distinct CDR3 sequences, just under 45% seen once. Material for sequencing was peripheral blood or thyroid tissue (not recorded which). These receptors were taken from an adult man with Graves' disease, either hyperthyroidism or ophthalmopathy (not recorded which). Both conserved end residues are part of each CDR3. D genes are given only for firm matches. Clone size is not always given. Where it is, it says once, few, many or a class for expanded clones.

clone_size j_call d_call v_call cdr3_aa cdr3_nt
- TRBJ1-5 TRBD1 TRBV6-1 CASSRDRAETQHF TGTGCCAGCAGCCGCGACAGGGCGGAGACCCAGCATTTT
- TRBJ1-5 TRBD1 TRBV7-2 CASSRGQGKNQPQHF TGTGCCAGCAGCCGCGGACAGGGGAAGAATCAGCCCCAGCATTTT
- TRBJ1-5 TRBD1 TRBV5-5 CASSSRVSDRVSNQPQHF TGTGCCAGCAGCTCCCGTGTTTCGGACAGGGTTAGCAATCAGCCCCAGCATTTT
few TRBJ2-7 TRBD2 TRBV7-8 CASSPYGLLGGYEQYF TGTGCCAGCAGCCCATACGGACTTTTGGGGGGGTACGAGCAGTACTTC
many TRBJ1-6 - TRBV10-3 CAIRAFGSYNSPLHF TGTGCCATCAGGGCGTTTGGCTCCTATAATTCACCCCTCCACTTT
many TRBJ1-5 TRBD1 TRBV7-9 CASSPTGGSQPQHF TGTGCCAGCAGCCCGACAGGGGGAAGCCAGCCCCAGCATTTT
- TRBJ2-2 TRBD1 TRBV12-3/TRBV12-4 CASSWTGLGGELFF TGTGCCAGCAGTTGGACAGGGTTGGGCGGGGAGCTGTTTTTT
many TRBJ1-2 TRBD1 TRBV7-2 CASSLRDRDGYTF TGTGCCAGCAGCTTACGGGACAGGGATGGCTACACCTTC
many TRBJ1-1 - TRBV7-8 CASSLVGAHANTEAFF TGTGCCAGCAGCTTAGTAGGGGCCCATGCGAACACTGAAGCTTTCTTT
- TRBJ1-2 TRBD1 TRBV5-1 CASSLGDRDDTF TGCGCCAGCAGCTTGGGGGACAGGGATGACACCTTC
many TRBJ1-6 - TRBV7-9 CASSLAGSSNSPLHF TGTGCCAGCAGCTTAGCCGGCAGTTCCAATTCACCCCTCCACTTT
- TRBJ1-2 - TRBV29-1 CSLGRGAHYGYTF TGCAGCCTGGGACGCGGGGCCCACTATGGCTACACCTTC
few TRBJ1-1 - TRBV5-1 CASSGTVTEAFF TGCGCCAGCAGCGGGACTGTCACTGAAGCTTTCTTT
few TRBJ2-7 - TRBV10-3 CASRKSSSYEQYF TGTGCCAGCAGGAAGAGTAGCTCCTACGAGCAGTACTTC
- TRBJ2-3 - TRBV19 CASSIGGRIGTDTQYF TGTGCCAGTAGTATAGGCGGACGGATAGGCACAGATACGCAGTATTTT
many TRBJ1-1 - TRBV29-1 CSSAGHSATEAFF TGCAGCTCGGCGGGACACTCGGCCACTGAAGCTTTCTTT
many TRBJ1-1 - TRBV10-3 CAISEDRGGAFF TGTGCCATCAGTGAAGATCGAGGGGGGGCTTTCTTT
- TRBJ2-7 - TRBV11-1 CASSLALGEYEQYF TGTGCCAGCAGCTTAGCGCTGGGAGAGTACGAGCAGTACTTC
- TRBJ2-5 - TRBV9 CASSVGVGSGTETQYF TGTGCCAGCAGCGTAGGAGTCGGGTCAGGGACTGAGACCCAGTACTTC
- TRBJ1-2 - TRBV7-4 CASSLDRQFNYGYTF TGTGCCAGCAGCTTAGACAGGCAATTTAACTATGGCTACACCTTC
- TRBJ1-3 - TRBV2 CASSFDRSSGNTIYF TGTGCCAGCAGTTTTGACAGAAGCTCTGGAAACACCATATATTTT
- TRBJ2-5 TRBD2 TRBV7-6 CASTTSGGQETQYF TGTGCCAGCACGACTAGCGGGGGACAAGAGACCCAGTACTTC
few TRBJ1-1 TRBD1 TRBV9 CASSRRQGNTEAFF TGTGCCAGCAGCCGCCGACAGGGTAACACTGAAGCTTTCTTT
few TRBJ2-7 TRBD2 TRBV7-9 CASSRSIAGGPYLEQYF TGTGCCAGCAGCCGAAGCATAGCGGGAGGGCCCTACTTGGAGCAGTACTTC
few TRBJ2-7 - TRBV2 CASSLEGTVYEQYF TGTGCCAGCAGCTTGGAAGGGACGGTCTACGAGCAGTACTTC
- TRBJ2-5 - TRBV29-1 CSVDGLGGETQYF TGCAGCGTTGACGGATTGGGGGGAGAGACCCAGTACTTC
- TRBJ2-4 TRBD1 TRBV29-1 CSVAGETGGANIQYF TGCAGCGTTGCGGGCGAGACAGGGGGCGCGAACATTCAGTACTTC
many TRBJ1-1 - TRBV15 CATSREIANMNTEAFF TGTGCCACCAGCAGAGAGATCGCGAACATGAACACTGAAGCTTTCTTT
- TRBJ1-2 - TRBV7-9 CASSQTPRDGNYGYTF TGTGCCAGCAGTCAAACTCCAAGGGACGGTAACTATGGCTACACCTTC
- TRBJ2-7 TRBD1 TRBV7-9 CASSQVPGTGKYEQYF TGTGCCAGCAGCCAAGTTCCCGGGACAGGGAAATACGAGCAGTACTTC
- TRBJ2-7 - TRBV5-1 CASRDRLYEQYF TGCGCCAGCAGAGATCGGCTTTACGAGCAGTACTTC
- TRBJ1-6 - TRBV7-2 CASAREGVDNSPLHF TGTGCCAGCGCCCGAGAGGGGGTGGATAATTCACCCCTCCACTTT
- TRBJ2-7 - TRBV7-9 CASSQGGQDEQYF TGTGCCAGCAGCCAAGGGGGGCAGGACGAGCAGTACTTC
few TRBJ1-2 - TRBV7-9 CASSLGTQTTNYGYTF TGTGCCAGCAGCTTAGGCACTCAGACCACTAACTATGGCTACACCTTC
- TRBJ1-6 - TRBV20-1 CSASQGGMRPLHF TGCAGTGCCAGCCAAGGCGGGATGCGTCCCCTCCACTTT
- TRBJ2-7 - TRBV5-1 CASSGGTVTTSYEQYF TGCGCCAGCAGCGGGGGGACAGTCACCACCTCCTACGAGCAGTACTTC
- TRBJ2-5 - TRBV6-2/TRBV6-3 CASSYFPVPGDQETQYF TGTGCCAGCAGTTACTTCCCGGTCCCCGGGGACCAAGAGACCCAGTACTTC
- TRBJ1-5 - TRBV7-2 CASSLMGSNQPQHF TGTGCCAGCAGCTTGATGGGTAGCAATCAGCCCCAGCATTTT
- TRBJ2-7 - TRBV10-3 CAINGVEQYF TGTGCCATCAACGGAGTCGAGCAGTACTTC
- TRBJ1-2 TRBD1 TRBV7-9 CASSTGQGSSDGYTF TGTGCCAGCAGCACCGGACAGGGGAGTTCGGATGGCTACACCTTC
- TRBJ2-5 - TRBV29-1 CSVVLARGETQYF TGCAGCGTTGTCCTAGCACGGGGGGAGACCCAGTACTTC
- TRBJ1-1 - TRBV20-1 CSASSSGDRRAFF TGCAGTGCTAGTTCTTCGGGGGACCGACGAGCTTTCTTT